Below, 14 T cell receptor beta chains from the same sample are listed, as sequenced in a study of OX40 agonist ivuxolimab in advanced cancers. Libraries were prepared by immunoSEQ multiplex PCR; TCRdb keeps only in-frame clonotypes and omits some of them. The table lists some 66,000 clones, approximately 91% of them singletons. This material consisted of CD4+ or CD8+ T cells sorted from blood, taken in a trial of the OX40 agonist ivuxolimab. The receptors stem from an adult with an advanced solid tumor such as melanoma, head and neck, liver or kidney cancer.

This sequence joins TRBV19 and TRBJ2-7; TRBD1 is a possible D gene (6 bases). The CDR3 contains 13 residues. Germline loops: CDR1 LNHDA, CDR2 SQIVND (reference sequence). Trimming removed 4 bases from V and 2 bases from J, with 9 bases in between. The CDR3 DNA sequence: TGTGCCAGTAGTAGGGGGCCCCCCTACGAGCAGTACTTC. Its protein product is CASSRGPPYEQYF.

The DNA of the CDR3 is TGCGCCAGCAGCGAACAGATCACCTCGGGGGGCTACACCTTC. It specifies CASSEQITSGGYTF. The rearrangement links TRBV10-2 to TRBJ1-2; D uncertain. Deletions cut 6 bases from V and 8 bases from J, with 19 bases between. Germline assignment: CDR1 WSHSY and CDR2 SAAADI. CDR3 size: 14 residues.

This chain links TRBV11-2 with TRBJ2-5; 15 bases line up with TRBD2. The ends lost 1 base at V and 5 bases at J; junction bases unmatched: 2. The germline gives CDR1 SGHAT, CDR2 FQNNGV. This CDR3 has 16 amino acids. The CDR3 nucleotides are TGTGCCAGCAGCTTAGGTGGGACTAGCGGGAGGGAGACCCAGTACTTC. It is translated as CASSLGGTSGRETQYF.

The chain has TRBV6-1 and TRBJ1-5; D perhaps matches TRBD1 (6 bases). This CDR3 region has 13 residues. Trimming left V 10 bases short and J 1 base short, with 11 bases between. Germline assignment: CDR1 MNHNS and CDR2 SASEGT. In DNA form, the CDR3 reads TGTGCCACCGCTACAGGGAGCAATCAGCCCCAGCATTTT. Translating gives CATATGSNQPQHF.

This clone was detected only once. V is TRBV7-9 and J is TRBJ2-1; 13 bases match TRBD2. CDR1 SEHNR and CDR2 FQNEAQ come from the germline V gene (reference sequence). The CDR3 contains 15 residues. V lost 5 bases and J lost 8; bases outside the gene matches: 6. The CDR3 region has the DNA TGTGCCAGCAGCAAGACTAGCGGGAGGACCTATGAGCAGTTCTTC. Its protein is CASSKTSGRTYEQFF.

This clone was recorded only once. The chain uses TRBV6-6 and TRBJ2-7, with unresolved D. Looked up from germline, CDR1 is MNHNY and CDR2 is SVGAGI (reference sequence). This CDR3 has 16 amino acids. Trimming removed 0 bases from V and 2 bases from J, with 14 bases in between. The DNA for the CDR3 is TGTGCCAGCAGTTACTCTGGGGTATCTTCCACCTACGAGCAGTACTTC. Protein product: CASSYSGVSSTYEQYF.

The J gene is TRBJ2-7, the V gene TRBV10-3, with D possibly matching TRBD2 (6 bases). The germline V and J ends were trimmed by 4 bases and 3 bases, with 10 bases remaining between them. Germline V gene sequence: CDR1 ENHRY, CDR2 SYGVKD. This CDR3 region has 13 residues. CDR3 in amino acids: CAISGLGLYEQYF. The CDR3 DNA follows: TGTGCCATCAGTGGACTAGGGCTCTACGAGCAGTACTTC.

This chain's CDR3 is CASSFNEQFF. CDR3 nucleotides: TGCGCCAGCAGCTTTAATGAGCAGTTCTTC. The chain joins TRBV5-1 to TRBJ2-1; D uncertain. The CDR3 has 10 amino acids. Trimming removed 2 bases at V and 7 bases at J, with 1 base between. Germline loops: CDR1 SGHRS, CDR2 YFSETQ.

The chain couples TRBV18 to TRBJ1-1; no firm D call. This CDR3 has 14 residues. Germline assignment: CDR1 KGHSH and CDR2 LQKENI. Trimming shortened V by 2 bases and J by 6 bases, and 13 bases separated the two germline ends. Written as DNA, the CDR3 is TGTGCCAGCTCACCAGGGTTGGCTTGGTCTGAAGCTTTCTTT. It yields the protein CASSPGLAWSEAFF.

The chain combines TRBV18 with TRBJ2-7; D might be TRBD2 (5 bases). The germline V gene has CDR1 KGHSH and CDR2 LQKENI. V lost 4 bases, J lost 7 bases, and 14 bases lay in between. The CDR3 is made up of 13 amino acids. The CDR3 loop reads CASSLTPEVEQYF. The CDR3, as DNA: TGTGCCAGCTCACTCACCCCGGAGGTGGAGCAGTACTTC.

The chain joins TRBV5-8 to TRBJ2-4, with 15 bases lining up with TRBD2. The germline CDR1 and CDR2 sequences are SGHTS and YDEGEE. V shed 4 bases and J 15 bases; nucleotides not matched to a gene: 17. CDR3 length: 17 residues. The CDR3 spells CASSPNKGLAGGIERYF. CDR3 sequence (DNA): TGTGCCAGCAGCCCTAATAAAGGACTAGCGGGGGGGATCGAGCGGTACTTC.

The gene calls are TRBV6-1 and TRBJ2-5; D remains ambiguous. CDR3 length: 14 residues. The germline V gene encodes CDR1 MNHNS and CDR2 SASEGT. V was trimmed by 3 bases and J by 1 base, leaving 9 bases between them. The CDR3 loop reads CASSERRSQETQYF. The CDR3 bases are TGTGCCAGCAGTGAGAGACGTAGCCAAGAGACCCAGTACTTC.

This chain links TRBV7-9 with TRBJ1-2; a possible D gene is TRBD1 (5 bases). This CDR3 has 16 residues. Germline V lookup: CDR1 SEHNR, CDR2 FQNEAQ (reference sequence). V lost 3 bases and J 3 bases, leaving 17 bases between the germline ends. In DNA, the CDR3 is TGTGCCAGCAGCTTCGGGGTCTTTCTGGGGGACTATGGCTACACCTTC. Translation gives CASSFGVFLGDYGYTF.

This chain's CDR3 is CSVGPMGDTQYF. The CDR3 DNA reads as TGCAGCGTTGGACCGATGGGCGATACGCAGTATTTT. The rearrangement links TRBV29-1 to TRBJ2-3; D is ambiguous. V lost 4 bases to trimming and J lost 6 bases, with 11 bases between them. The length of the CDR3 is 12 residues. Germline CDR1 reads SQVTM; CDR2 reads ANQGSEA.